This TCR beta chain was recovered during a study of OX40 agonist ivuxolimab in advanced cancers. As concerns this clone: Different DNA sequences within this sample yield the same CDR3.

Generated by immunoSEQ multiplex PCR, the TCRdb table keeps only in-frame clones and is missing some. The sample records tens of thousands of clones, around 80% being singletons. The origin of this receptor is an adult with an advanced solid tumor such as melanoma, head and neck, liver or kidney cancer. The material was CD4+ or CD8+ T cells sorted from blood, obtained in a trial of the OX40 agonist ivuxolimab.

This CDR3 reads CASSPPAGNTGELFF. The CDR3 DNA is TGTGCCAGCTCACCACCGGCCGGGAACACCGGGGAGCTGTTTTTT. The chain recombines TRBV18 with TRBJ2-2; the D is unclear. Germline values: CDR1 KGHSH, CDR2 LQKENI. The V end was cut by 0 bases, the J end by 1 base, with 6 bases between. There are 15 residues in the CDR3.